This paragraph covers one TCR beta chain sequence. No antigen is known for it. The authors ran a second PCR of about 7 to 11 cycles using a sample-barcoded 5' primer and a J-beta primer mix. With 12 random nucleotides, a template-switch adaptor tagged each individual cDNA molecule. TCRdb re-analysed the 5' RACE reads in MiXCR, keeping a single row per CDR3 protein. This table has about a million distinct CDR3 sequences, about 51% appearing once. Per the germline V gene, CDR1 is SQVTM and CDR2 is ANQGSEA. V gave up 4 bases and J gave up 5 bases, with 8 bases separating them. The CDR3 loop spans 12 amino acids. This record belongs to a study of blood T cells in healthy people across ages. Study-level findings and limits: A roughly linear age-dependent decrease characterized TCR beta diversity per million T cells.

Donors ranged from roughly 6 to 100 years old and were healthy Caucasians in Russia. Approximately 10 milliliters was the volume of peripheral blood drawn from each donor. The source material was blood. This TCR derives from a woman aged 60-70 years in good health. This rearrangement joins TRBV29-1 to TRBJ1-4; D is uncertain. CDR3 sequence (DNA): TGCAGCGTTGTGGATCTGAATGAAAAACTGTTTTTT. Its protein is CSVVDLNEKLFF. Variable domain in full (rest from reference TRBV29-1 and TRBJ1-4): SAVISQKPSRDICQRGTSLTIQCQVDSQVTMMFWYRQQPGQSLTLIATANQGSEATYESGFVIDKFPISRPNLTFSTLTVSNMSPEDSSIYLCSVVDLNEKLFFGSGTQLSVL.